The next 21 T cell receptor beta chains were all read from a single sample in a study of shared clonotypes between healthy human individuals. TCRdb's table, derived via immunoSEQ multiplex PCR, lists solely in-frame clones and lacks some. The data show roughly 700,000 clones, around 91% seen once. The material sequenced was memory CD8+ T cells from PBMCs. Stated subset: CD45RO+ cells pooled with CCR7-negative TemRA cells. These receptors were collected from a man between 18 and 35 years old in good health. Some clones in this sample may be carry-over from other donors' samples.

This clone has only one observation. The genes are TRBV10-1 and TRBJ2-7; D possibly matches TRBD1 or TRBD2 (5 bases each). Trimming left V 6 bases short and J 6 bases short, with 15 bases between. The CDR3 is 13 amino acids. CDR1 is WNHNN and CDR2 is SYGVQD in the germline V gene (reference sequence). CDR3 sequence: CASSWGRTSEQYF. The CDR3 nucleotides read TGCGCCAGCAGCTGGGGACGGACCTCCGAGCAGTACTTC.

V gene TRBV29-1 combines with J gene TRBJ2-5; the D gene is possibly TRBD2 (6 bases). V shed 3 bases and J shed 5 bases, with 19 bases lying between them. Per the germline V gene, CDR1 is SQVTM and CDR2 is ANQGSEA. This CDR3 is built from 15 residues. CDR3 bases: TGCAGCGTTGATCATCTCAGCCTGGCGGGGGAGACCCAGTACTTC. Amino acids: CSVDHLSLAGETQYF.

This clone was seen just once. The rearrangement uses TRBV28 and TRBJ2-7; D might be TRBD1 (5 bases). The CDR3 consists of 15 residues. The germline V gene encodes CDR1 MDHEN and CDR2 SYDVKM. Trimming took off 3 bases at V and 0 bases at J, with 12 bases between the two ends. For the CDR3, the DNA is TGTGCCAGCAGTTTTCCAGGACACAACTCCTACGAGCAGTACTTC. It encodes CASSFPGHNSYEQYF. The full variable domain, with the rest looked up from reference TRBV28 and TRBJ2-7, is DVKVTQSSRYLVKRTGEKVFLECVQDMDHENMFWYRQDPGLGLRLIYFSYDVKMKEKGDIPEGYSVSREKKERFSLILESASTNQTSMYLCASSFPGHNSYEQYFGPGTRLTVT.

The chain employs TRBV28 and TRBJ2-7, with 11 nucleotides matching TRBD2. Germline CDR1 and CDR2: MDHEN and SYDVKM. The CDR3 extends over 19 amino acids. The trim removed 6 bases at V and 2 bases at J, leaving 18 bases unmatched. The CDR3 coding sequence is TGTGCCAGCAGCTATACGGGACCGAACCGACTAGCGGGGACCTACGAGCAGTACTTC. Translated: CASSYTGPNRLAGTYEQYF. Full variable domain (outside the CDR3, taken from reference TRBV28 and TRBJ2-7): DVKVTQSSRYLVKRTGEKVFLECVQDMDHENMFWYRQDPGLGLRLIYFSYDVKMKEKGDIPEGYSVSREKKERFSLILESASTNQTSMYLCASSYTGPNRLAGTYEQYFGPGTRLTVT.

The chain uses TRBV13 and TRBJ2-7; D is possibly TRBD1 (5 bases). CDR3 length: 14 residues. Germline V gene sequence: CDR1 PRHDT, CDR2 FYEKMQ (reference sequence). V was cut by 5 bases and J by 7 bases, with 18 bases left in between. CDR3 in amino acids: CASSQGINHREQYF. CDR3 coding DNA: TGTGCCAGCAGCCAGGGAATTAACCATAGGGAGCAGTACTTC.

The V gene is TRBV9, the J gene TRBJ2-5, with TRBD2 identical over 7 bases. Losses at the gene ends were 3 bases for V and 4 bases for J; bases not matched to a gene: 9. This CDR3 spans 15 amino acids. CDR1 SGDLS and CDR2 YYNGEE come from the germline V gene. The chain's CDR3 is CASSAEGRAPETQYF. The CDR3 DNA follows: TGTGCCAGCAGCGCCGAGGGGAGGGCCCCAGAGACCCAGTACTTC.

CDR3: CASSFERGGYQPQHF. The CDR3 nucleotides are TGTGCCAGCAGTTTCGAGAGGGGGGGGTATCAGCCCCAGCATTTT. This chain links TRBV28 with TRBJ1-5; tentatively, D is TRBD1 (6 bases). The germline V gene has CDR1 MDHEN and CDR2 SYDVKM. This CDR3 spans 15 amino acids. V was trimmed by 3 bases and J by 5 bases, leaving 14 bases between them.

The chain employs TRBV5-1 and TRBJ1-5; 9 bases map to TRBD1. This CDR3 is 14 amino acids long. J was trimmed by 6 bases and V by 5 bases; bases with no gene match: 6. CDR1 SGHRS and CDR2 YFSETQ come from the germline V gene. CDR3 DNA: TGCGCCAGCAGATTGACAGGGGGTGGTCAGCCCCAGCATTTT. Its translation is CASRLTGGGQPQHF.

The chain has TRBV25-1 and TRBJ1-5; D might be TRBD1 (5 bases). In germline, CDR1 is MGHDK, CDR2 SYGVNS. CDR3 length: 14 residues. The V and J ends lost 4 bases and 7 bases respectively, with 14 bases between them. CDR3 bases: TGTGCCAGCAGTGTGGGGGTTGGAAGCCAGCCCCAGCATTTT. It yields the protein CASSVGVGSQPQHF.

This rearrangement joins TRBV28 to TRBJ2-7; tentative D call: TRBD2 (5 bases). The V gene's germline CDR1 is MDHEN and CDR2 SYDVKM. The V end lost 7 bases, the J end lost 0 bases, and 19 bases lay between the germline ends. The length of the CDR3 is 16 residues. The CDR3 here is CASTRRRTQSSYEQYF. The CDR3 DNA sequence: TGTGCCAGCACCCGGAGGAGGACGCAGAGCTCCTACGAGCAGTACTTC. Full variable domain (outside the CDR3, taken from reference TRBV28 and TRBJ2-7): DVKVTQSSRYLVKRTGEKVFLECVQDMDHENMFWYRQDPGLGLRLIYFSYDVKMKEKGDIPEGYSVSREKKERFSLILESASTNQTSMYLCASTRRRTQSSYEQYFGPGTRLTVT.

J is TRBJ1-1 and V is TRBV19; D perhaps matches TRBD1 (5 bases). V was trimmed by 5 bases and J by 4 bases, leaving 14 bases between them. The CDR3 is 14 amino acids. Germline V gives CDR1 LNHDA, CDR2 SQIVND (reference sequence). The CDR3 is CASSPPGGVTEAFF. The CDR3 nucleotides read TGTGCCAGTAGTCCGCCTGGGGGTGTCACTGAAGCTTTCTTT.

The J gene is TRBJ2-7, the V gene TRBV5-5; 13 bases are a match to TRBD2. CDR1 is SGHKS and CDR2 is YYEKEE in the germline V gene (reference sequence). This CDR3 has 15 amino acids. The ends lost 5 bases at V and 3 bases at J; junction bases unmatched: 5. The CDR3: CASSWTSGRVYEQYF. For the CDR3, the DNA is TGTGCCAGCAGTTGGACTAGCGGGAGAGTCTACGAGCAGTACTTC.

This CDR3 reads CATRVARDRNEKLFF. In DNA form, the CDR3 reads TGTGCCACCAGGGTAGCCCGGGACCGTAATGAAAAACTGTTTTTT. The V call is TRBV19, the J call TRBJ1-4; D possibly corresponds to TRBD1 (5 bases). CDR3 length equals 15 residues. V dropped 10 bases and J dropped 4 bases, with 19 bases sitting between them. Germline V gives CDR1 LNHDA, CDR2 SQIVND (reference sequence).

Only one count was recorded for this clone. The gene calls are TRBV6-5 and TRBJ2-3; D unclear. CDR3 length: 13 amino acids. Trimming cost V 5 bases and J 3 bases, with 9 bases left between them. Germline lookup yields CDR1 MNHEY and CDR2 SVGAGI. The CDR3 bases are TGTGCCAGCAGTCCGTTTGGGACAGATACGCAGTATTTT. Translating gives CASSPFGTDTQYF.

The chain carries TRBV7-9 and TRBJ2-3; TRBD2 agrees at 10 bases. This CDR3 is 15 amino acids long. Germline V gene lookup returns CDR1 SEHNR and CDR2 FQNEAQ (reference sequence). Trimming took 7 bases from V and 4 from J; bases not matched to a gene: 8. In nucleotides, the CDR3 is TGTGCCAGCAACCCGCCTAGCGGGAGTCCAGATACGCAGTATTTT. Protein: CASNPPSGSPDTQYF.

This clone is a singleton in its sample. The CDR3 nucleotides read TGTGCCAGCAGTTTTCGCGGTGGAGGGCCCGCAGATACGCAGTATTTT. Translating it yields CASSFRGGGPADTQYF. The chain is built from TRBV27 and TRBJ2-3, with TRBD2 as a possible D gene (6 bases). The CDR3 has 16 residues. V was clipped by 3 bases and J by 4 bases, with 17 bases between them. The germline CDR1 and CDR2 sequences are MNHEY and SMNVEV (reference sequence).

The chain employs TRBV1 and TRBJ1-1; TRBD1, the D gene given by the table, was not confirmed from the DNA. TRBV1 is a pseudogene locus. This CDR3 is 15 amino acids long. CDR3 nucleotides: TGCACCAGCAGCACCCGGGACAGGGGGAACACTGAAGCTTTCTTT. Protein product: CTSSTRDRGNTEAFF.

The CDR3 DNA sequence: TGTGCCATCAGTGAGTCGGACAGGGGGGTCCCCTACGAGCAGTACTTC. Residues: CAISESDRGVPYEQYF. The chain joins TRBV10-3 to TRBJ2-7; 10 positions agree with TRBD1. The germline V gene has CDR1 ENHRY and CDR2 SYGVKD. V was clipped by 0 bases and J by 2 bases; unmatched bases: 4. This CDR3 spans 16 amino acids.

The CDR3 loop is CASSLALRGEQYF. CDR3 nucleotide sequence: TGTGCCAGCAGCTTAGCGCTACGGGGCGAGCAGTACTTC. The chain joins TRBV7-9 to TRBJ2-7, with a tentative D call TRBD2 (5 bases). Germline values: CDR1 SEHNR, CDR2 FQNEAQ (reference sequence). Trimming stripped 0 bases from V and 6 bases from J, with 9 bases between. The CDR3 has 13 residues.

The chain links TRBV27 to TRBJ2-7; TRBD1 might be the D (6 bases). This CDR3 is built from 13 residues. Per the germline V gene, CDR1 is MNHEY and CDR2 is SMNVEV (reference sequence). V gave up 7 bases and J gave up 7 bases, with 17 bases separating them. The CDR3 region has the DNA TGTGCCAGCAAGGACAGTTGGGGAGAGGAGCAGTACTTC. Its protein product is CASKDSWGEEQYF.

This clone was recorded at least ten times. The genes are TRBV27 and TRBJ2-5; 9 bases fit TRBD1. Germline CDR1 is MNHEY and CDR2 is SMNVEV (reference sequence). The CDR3 sequence is 17 residues long. J lost 9 bases, V lost 6 bases, and 20 bases had no gene match. The DNA for the CDR3 is TGTGCCAGCAGCACTCGGGACAGGGCCGGTGACGCGAAGGCCCAGTACTTC. Translation: CASSTRDRAGDAKAQYF.